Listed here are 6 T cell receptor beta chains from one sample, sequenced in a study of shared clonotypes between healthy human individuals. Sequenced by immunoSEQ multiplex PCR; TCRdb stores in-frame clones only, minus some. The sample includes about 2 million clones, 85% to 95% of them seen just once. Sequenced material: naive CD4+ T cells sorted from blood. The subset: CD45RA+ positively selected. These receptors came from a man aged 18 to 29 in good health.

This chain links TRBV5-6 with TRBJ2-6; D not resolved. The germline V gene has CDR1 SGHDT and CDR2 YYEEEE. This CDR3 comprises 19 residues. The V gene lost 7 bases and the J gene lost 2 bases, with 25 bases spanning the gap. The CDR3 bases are TGTGCCAGCCCACCGATTTTTAAGGGAATTGTGCCTGGGGCCAACGTCCTGACTTTC. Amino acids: CASPPIFKGIVPGANVLTF.

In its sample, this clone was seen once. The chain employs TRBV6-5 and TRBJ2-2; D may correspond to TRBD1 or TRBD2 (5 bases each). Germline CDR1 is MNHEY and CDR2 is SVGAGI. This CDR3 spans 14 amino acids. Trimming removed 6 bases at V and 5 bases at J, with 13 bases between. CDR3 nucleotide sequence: TGTGCCAGCAGGGGATTGGGGGATACCGGGGAGCTGTTTTTT. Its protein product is CASRGLGDTGELFF.

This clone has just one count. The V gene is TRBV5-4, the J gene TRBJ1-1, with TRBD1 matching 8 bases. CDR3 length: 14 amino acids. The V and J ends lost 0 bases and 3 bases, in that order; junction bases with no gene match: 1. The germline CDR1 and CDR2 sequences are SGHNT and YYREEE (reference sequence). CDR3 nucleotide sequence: TGTGCCAGCAGCTTGGGGGGACAGGACACTGAAGCTTTCTTT. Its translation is CASSLGGQDTEAFF.

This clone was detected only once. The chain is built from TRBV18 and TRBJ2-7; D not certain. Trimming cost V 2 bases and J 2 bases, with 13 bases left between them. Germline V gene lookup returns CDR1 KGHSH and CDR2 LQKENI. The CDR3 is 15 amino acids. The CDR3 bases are TGTGCCAGCTCACCAGAGGCGTTGCCTACCTACGAGCAGTACTTC. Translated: CASSPEALPTYEQYF.

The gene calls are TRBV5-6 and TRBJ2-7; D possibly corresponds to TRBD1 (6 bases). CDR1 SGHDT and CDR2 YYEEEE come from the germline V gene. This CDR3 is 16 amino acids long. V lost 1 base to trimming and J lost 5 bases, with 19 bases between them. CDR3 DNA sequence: TGTGCCAGCAGCTTGAGGACAGTCCACCTCCTACACGAGCAGTACTTC. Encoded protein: CASSLRTVHLLHEQYF.

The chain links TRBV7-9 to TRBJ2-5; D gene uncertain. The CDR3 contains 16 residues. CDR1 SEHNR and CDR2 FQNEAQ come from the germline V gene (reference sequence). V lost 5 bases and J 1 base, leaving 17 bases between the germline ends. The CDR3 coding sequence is TGTGCCAGCAGCCTAAGTAACCGGGCCCTCCAAGAGACCCAGTACTTC. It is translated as CASSLSNRALQETQYF.